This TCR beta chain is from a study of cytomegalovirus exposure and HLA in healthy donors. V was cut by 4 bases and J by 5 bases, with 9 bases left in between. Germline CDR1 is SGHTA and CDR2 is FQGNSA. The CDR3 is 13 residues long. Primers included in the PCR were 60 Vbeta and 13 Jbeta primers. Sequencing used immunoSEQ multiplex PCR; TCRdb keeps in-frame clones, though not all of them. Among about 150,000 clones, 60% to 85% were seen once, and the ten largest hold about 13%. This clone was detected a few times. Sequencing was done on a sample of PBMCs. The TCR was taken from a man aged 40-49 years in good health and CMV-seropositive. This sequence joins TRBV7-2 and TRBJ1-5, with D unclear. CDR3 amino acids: CASSYRLDQPQHF. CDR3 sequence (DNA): TGTGCCAGCAGCTATAGGCTAGATCAGCCCCAGCATTTT.